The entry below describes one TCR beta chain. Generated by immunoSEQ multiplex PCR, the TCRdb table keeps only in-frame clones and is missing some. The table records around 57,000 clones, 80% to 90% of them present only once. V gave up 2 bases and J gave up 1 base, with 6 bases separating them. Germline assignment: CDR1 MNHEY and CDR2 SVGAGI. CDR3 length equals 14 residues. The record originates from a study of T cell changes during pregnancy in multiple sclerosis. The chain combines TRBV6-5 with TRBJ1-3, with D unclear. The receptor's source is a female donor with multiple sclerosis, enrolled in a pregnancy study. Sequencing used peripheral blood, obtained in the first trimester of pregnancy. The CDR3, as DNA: TGTGCCAGCAGTTACGGGGAGTCTGGAAACACCATATATTTT. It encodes CASSYGESGNTIYF.